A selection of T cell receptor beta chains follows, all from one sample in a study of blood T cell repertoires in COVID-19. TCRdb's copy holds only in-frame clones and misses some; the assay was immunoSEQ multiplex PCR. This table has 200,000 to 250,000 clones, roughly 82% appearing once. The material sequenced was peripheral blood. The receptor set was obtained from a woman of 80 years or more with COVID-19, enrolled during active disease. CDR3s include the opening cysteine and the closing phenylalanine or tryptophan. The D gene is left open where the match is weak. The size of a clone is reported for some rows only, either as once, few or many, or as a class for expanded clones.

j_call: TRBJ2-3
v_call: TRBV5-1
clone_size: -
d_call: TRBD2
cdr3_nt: TGCGCCAGCAGCTTGGTCCCCAGCGGGGGTCCCCCTAGCACAGATACGCAGTATTTT
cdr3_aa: CASSLVPSGGPPSTDTQYF

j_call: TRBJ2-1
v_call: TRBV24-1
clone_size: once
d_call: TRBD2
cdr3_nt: TGTGCCACCAGTGGGACTAGCGGGGATAGCAATGAGCAGTTCTTC
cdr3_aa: CATSGTSGDSNEQFF

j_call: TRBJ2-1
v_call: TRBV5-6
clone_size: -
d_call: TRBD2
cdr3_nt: TGTGCCAGCAGCTCCGGACTAGGGGATGAGCAGTTCTTC
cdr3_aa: CASSSGLGDEQFF

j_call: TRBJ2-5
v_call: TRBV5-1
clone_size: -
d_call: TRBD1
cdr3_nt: TGCGCCAGCAGCTTTAGGACAGGCCGTACCCAAGAGACCCAGTACTTC
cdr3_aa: CASSFRTGRTQETQYF

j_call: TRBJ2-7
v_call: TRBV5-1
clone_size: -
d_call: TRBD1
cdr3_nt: TGCGCCAGCAGCCTGACCGGGCAGGGGGCGAACGAGCAGTACTTC
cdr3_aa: CASSLTGQGANEQYF

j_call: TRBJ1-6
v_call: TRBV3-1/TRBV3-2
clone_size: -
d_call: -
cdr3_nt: TGTGCCAGCAGATCTCGACAAAATTCACCCCTCCACTTT
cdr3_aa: CASRSRQNSPLHF

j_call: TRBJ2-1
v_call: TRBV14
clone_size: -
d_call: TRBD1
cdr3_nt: TGTGCCAGCAGCCGTTACAGGGGTCCGACCTACAATGAGCAGTTCTTC
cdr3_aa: CASSRYRGPTYNEQFF

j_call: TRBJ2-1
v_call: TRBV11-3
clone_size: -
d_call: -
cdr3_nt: TGTGCCAGCAGCTTAGTGGGGCCCAGCTCCTACAATGAGCAGTTCTTC
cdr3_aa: CASSLVGPSSYNEQFF

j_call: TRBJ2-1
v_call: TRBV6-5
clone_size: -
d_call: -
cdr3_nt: TGTGCCAGCAGTTACACTAGCCTGACTGAGCAGTTCTTC
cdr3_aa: CASSYTSLTEQFF

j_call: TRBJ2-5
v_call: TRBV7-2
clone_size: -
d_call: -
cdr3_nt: TGTGCCAGCAGCAGTTCCGGGTTGTACCAAGAGACCCAGTACTTC
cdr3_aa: CASSSSGLYQETQYF

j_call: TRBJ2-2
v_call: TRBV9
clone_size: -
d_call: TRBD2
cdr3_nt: TGTGCCAGCAGCCGGACTAGCGGGGTCACCGGGGAGCTGTTTTTT
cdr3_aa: CASSRTSGVTGELFF

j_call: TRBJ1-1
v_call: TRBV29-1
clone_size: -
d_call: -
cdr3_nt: TGCAGCGTTGGCGGCGGGAACACTGAAGCTTTCTTT
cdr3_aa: CSVGGGNTEAFF

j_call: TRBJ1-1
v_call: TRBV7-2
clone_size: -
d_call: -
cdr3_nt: TGTGCCAGCAGCTTAAGTCCCAGGGTGGACACTGAAGCTTTCTTT
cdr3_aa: CASSLSPRVDTEAFF

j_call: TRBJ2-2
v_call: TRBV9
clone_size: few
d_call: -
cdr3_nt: TGTGCCAGCAGCTCCCAGCGGCGCGGGGAGCTGTTTTTT
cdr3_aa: CASSSQRRGELFF

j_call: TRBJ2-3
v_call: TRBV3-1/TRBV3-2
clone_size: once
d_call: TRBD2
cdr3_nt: TGTGCCAGCAGCCCCTCCGGGACTATAAACACAGATACGCAGTATTTT
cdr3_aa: CASSPSGTINTDTQYF

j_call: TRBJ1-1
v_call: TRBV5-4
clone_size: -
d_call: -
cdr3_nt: TGTGCCAGCAGCTTGTCCGGGGGCACTGAAGCTTTCTTT
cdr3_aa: CASSLSGGTEAFF

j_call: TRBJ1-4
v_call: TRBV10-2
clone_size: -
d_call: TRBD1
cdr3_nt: TGCGCCAGCAGCGGACAGGGGTTGACTGAAAAACTGTTTTTT
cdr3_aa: CASSGQGLTEKLFF

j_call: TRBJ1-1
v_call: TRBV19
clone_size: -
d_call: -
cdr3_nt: TGTGCCAGTAGCTTGAACACTGAAGCTTTCTTT
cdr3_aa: CASSLNTEAFF

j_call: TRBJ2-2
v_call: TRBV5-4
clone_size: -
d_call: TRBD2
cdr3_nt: TGTGCCAGCAGCTCCCAGGGACTAGGTGGCGGGGAGCTGTTTTTT
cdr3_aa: CASSSQGLGGGELFF

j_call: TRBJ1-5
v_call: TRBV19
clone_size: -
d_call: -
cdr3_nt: TGTGCCAGTAATGACAGGTACAATCAGCCCCAGCATTTT
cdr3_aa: CASNDRYNQPQHF

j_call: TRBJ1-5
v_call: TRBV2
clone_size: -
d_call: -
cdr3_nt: TGTGCCAGCAGCTTATATGGACAGCCGTCTCAGCATTTT
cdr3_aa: CASSLYGQPSQHF

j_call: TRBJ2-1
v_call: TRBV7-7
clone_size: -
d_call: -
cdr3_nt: TGTGCCAGCAGCTTAAGCCCTAACAATGAGCAGTTCTTC
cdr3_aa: CASSLSPNNEQFF

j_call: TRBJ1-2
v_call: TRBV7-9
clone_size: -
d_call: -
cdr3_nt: TGTGCCAGCAGCTCGGCGGGGCCCGGCTACACCTTC
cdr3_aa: CASSSAGPGYTF

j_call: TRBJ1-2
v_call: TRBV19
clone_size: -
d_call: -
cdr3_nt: TGTGCCAGTAGTATATCGACAGATAACTATGGCTACACCTTC
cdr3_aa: CASSISTDNYGYTF

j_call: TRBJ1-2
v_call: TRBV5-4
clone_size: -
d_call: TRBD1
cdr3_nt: TGTGCCAGCACTTGGACAGGGGGCAACTATGGCTACACCTTC
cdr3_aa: CASTWTGGNYGYTF

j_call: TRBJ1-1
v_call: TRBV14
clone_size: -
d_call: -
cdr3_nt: TGTGCCAGCAGCCCCCTAGGGGGGGTCATGAACACTGAAGCTTTCTTT
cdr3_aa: CASSPLGGVMNTEAFF

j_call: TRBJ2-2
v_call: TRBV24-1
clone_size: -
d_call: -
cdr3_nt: TGTGCCACCAGTGATTTTAAGAACACCGGGGAGCTGTTTTTT
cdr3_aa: CATSDFKNTGELFF

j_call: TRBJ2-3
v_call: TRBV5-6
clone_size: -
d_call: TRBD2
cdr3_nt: TGTGCCGCCGCGGCATACATTCGACTAGCTCAAGACACAGATACGCAGTATTTT
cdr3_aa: CAAAAYIRLAQDTDTQYF

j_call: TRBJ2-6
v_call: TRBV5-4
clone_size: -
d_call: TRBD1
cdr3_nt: TGTGCCAGCAGCCAGGGACAGGACGGGCCCTCTGGGGCCAACGTCCTGACTTTC
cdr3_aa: CASSQGQDGPSGANVLTF

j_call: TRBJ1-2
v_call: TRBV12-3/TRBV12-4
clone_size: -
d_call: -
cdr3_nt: TGTGCCAGCAGTTTACAGGGAAGGGGCTACACCTTC
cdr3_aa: CASSLQGRGYTF

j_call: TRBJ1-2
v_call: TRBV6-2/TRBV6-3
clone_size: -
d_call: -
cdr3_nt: TGTGCCAGCAGTTACCTAAACAGGGATACCTATGGCTACACCTTC
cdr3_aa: CASSYLNRDTYGYTF